The sequence of this T cell receptor (beta chain) was determined in a study of T cells in Graves' hyperthyroidism and ophthalmopathy. Overall study findings and caveats: Median prediction lead before ophthalmopathy onset was around 7 months with the model. Classification by a 13 V-J model distinguished ophthalmopathy from stable hyperthyroidism.

From RNA transcripts, TCR beta CDR3 regions were amplified. Primed by the HTBI set, a first-round RT-PCR was run on the TCR CDR3. TCRdb recomputed calls from the multiplex PCR reads with MiXCR, one row per CDR3 protein. The data contain around 400,000 distinct CDR3 sequences, roughly an eighth of them singletons. Patients between 18 and 65 years old had hyperthyroidism, newly diagnosed and lasting under 2 months. Those patients with uncontrolled infection, other autoimmune disease, pregnancy or lactation were excluded. This clonotype was seen repeatedly, ten times or more. Its matching antigen is unknown. Trimming took 4 bases from V and 8 from J; bases not matched to a gene: 10. Germline V CDR1 and CDR2: SNHLY, FYNNEI. The CDR3 runs 15 residues.

Sequencing was performed on blood. The sequence was obtained from a woman in her late teens or twenties with Graves' hyperthyroidism. The chain recombines TRBV2 with TRBJ1-4; TRBD1 matches 7 bases. The CDR3 coding sequence is TGTGCCAGCAGTGGAGGGGACAGCCGACTCGAAAAACTGTTTTTT. Translating gives CASSGGDSRLEKLFF.